One TCR beta chain is described in this entry. The data are from a study of blood T cell repertoires in COVID-19. Study at large: Whether acute or convalescent, the COVID-19 samples came from the United States, Italy and Spain.

The CDR3 spans 14 residues. Trimming removed 6 bases from V and 4 bases from J; junction bases left unmatched: 7. Germline CDR1 LGHDT, CDR2 YNNKEL (reference sequence). Clones were sequenced by immunoSEQ multiplex PCR, and TCRdb holds only the in-frame ones, with some missing. In the table there are fewer than 150,000 clones, around 87% of which are singletons. The sample consisted of peripheral blood. The chain carries TRBV3-1 (or the pseudogene TRBV3-2) and TRBJ2-3, with 7 bases lining up with TRBD2. The sequence was collected from a human donor in a cohort sampled during active COVID-19. For the CDR3, the DNA is TGTGCCAGCAGACGGGACTACCTCGCAGATACGCAGTATTTT. Protein sequence: CASRRDYLADTQYF.